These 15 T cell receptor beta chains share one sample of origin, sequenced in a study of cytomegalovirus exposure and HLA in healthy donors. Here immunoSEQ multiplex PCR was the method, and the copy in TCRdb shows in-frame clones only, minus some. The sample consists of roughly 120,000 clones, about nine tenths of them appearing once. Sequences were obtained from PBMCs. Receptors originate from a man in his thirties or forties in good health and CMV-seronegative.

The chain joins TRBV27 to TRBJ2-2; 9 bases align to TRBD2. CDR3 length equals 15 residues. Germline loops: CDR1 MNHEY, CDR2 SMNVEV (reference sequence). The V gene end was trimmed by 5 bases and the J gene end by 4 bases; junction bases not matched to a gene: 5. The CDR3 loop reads CASSRTSGPTGELFF. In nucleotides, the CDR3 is TGTGCCAGCAGTCGAACTAGCGGGCCCACCGGGGAGCTGTTTTTT.

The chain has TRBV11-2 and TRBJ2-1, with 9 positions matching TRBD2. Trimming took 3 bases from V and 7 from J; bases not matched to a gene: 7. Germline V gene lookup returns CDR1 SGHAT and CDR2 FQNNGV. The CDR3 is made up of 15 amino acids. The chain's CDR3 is CASSFTAGGNNEQFF. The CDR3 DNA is TGTGCCAGCAGCTTTACAGCGGGGGGCAATAATGAGCAGTTCTTC. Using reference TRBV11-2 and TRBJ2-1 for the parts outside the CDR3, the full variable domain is EAGVAQSPRYKIIEKRQSVAFWCNPISGHATLYWYQQILGQGPKLLIQFQNNGVVDDSQLPKDRFSAERLKGVDSTLKIQPAKLEDSAVYLCASSFTAGGNNEQFFGPGTRLTVL.

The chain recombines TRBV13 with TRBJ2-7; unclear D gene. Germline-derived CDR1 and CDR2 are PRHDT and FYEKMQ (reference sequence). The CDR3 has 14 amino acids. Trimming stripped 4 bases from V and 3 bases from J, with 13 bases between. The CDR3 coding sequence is TGTGCCAGCAGCTCCCGTGAGGTAAACTACGAGCAGTACTTC. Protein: CASSSREVNYEQYF.

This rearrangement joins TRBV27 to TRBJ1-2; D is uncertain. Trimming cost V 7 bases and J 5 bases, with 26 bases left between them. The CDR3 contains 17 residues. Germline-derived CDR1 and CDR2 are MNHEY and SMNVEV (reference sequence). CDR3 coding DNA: TGTGCCAGCATACCAACTGTTACCTCGGTCGAACTTTATGGCTACACCTTC. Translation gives CASIPTVTSVELYGYTF.

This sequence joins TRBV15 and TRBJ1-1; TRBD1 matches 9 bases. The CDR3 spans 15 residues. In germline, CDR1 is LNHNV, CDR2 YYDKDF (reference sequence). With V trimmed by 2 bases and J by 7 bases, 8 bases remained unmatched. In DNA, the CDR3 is TGTGCCACCAGCAGATTCACTCCGGGACAGGGTGAAGCTTTCTTT. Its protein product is CATSRFTPGQGEAFF.

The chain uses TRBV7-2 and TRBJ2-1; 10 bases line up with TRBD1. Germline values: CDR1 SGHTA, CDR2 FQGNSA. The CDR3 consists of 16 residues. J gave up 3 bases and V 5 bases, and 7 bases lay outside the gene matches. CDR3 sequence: CASSPRQGAVYNEQFF. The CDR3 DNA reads TGTGCCAGCAGCCCTCGACAGGGGGCCGTCTACAATGAGCAGTTCTTC.

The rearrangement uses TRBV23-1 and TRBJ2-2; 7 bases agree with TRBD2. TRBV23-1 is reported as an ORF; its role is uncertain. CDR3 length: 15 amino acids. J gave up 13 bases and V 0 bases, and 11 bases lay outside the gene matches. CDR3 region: CASSQSSPGRVALFF. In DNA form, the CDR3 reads TGCGCCAGCAGTCAATCATCCCCGGGGAGGGTGGCGCTGTTTTTT.

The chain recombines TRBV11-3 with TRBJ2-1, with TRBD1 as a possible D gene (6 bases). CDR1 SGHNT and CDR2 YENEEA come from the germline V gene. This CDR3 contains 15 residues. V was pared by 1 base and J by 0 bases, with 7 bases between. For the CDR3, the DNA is TGTGCCAGCAGCTTAGGAGGGGGCTCCTACAATGAGCAGTTCTTC. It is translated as CASSLGGGSYNEQFF.

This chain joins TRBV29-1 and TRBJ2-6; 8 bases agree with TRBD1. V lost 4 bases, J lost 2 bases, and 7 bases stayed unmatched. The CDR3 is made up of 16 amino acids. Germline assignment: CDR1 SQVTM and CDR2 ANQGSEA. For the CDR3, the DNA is TGCAGCGTTGCTAGGACAGGGATAACTGGGGCCAACGTCCTGACTTTC. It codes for CSVARTGITGANVLTF.

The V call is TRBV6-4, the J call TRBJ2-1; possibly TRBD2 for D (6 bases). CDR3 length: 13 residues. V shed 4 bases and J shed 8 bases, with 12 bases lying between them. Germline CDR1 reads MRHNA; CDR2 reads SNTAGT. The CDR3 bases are TGTGCCAGCAGTGCCGAACTAGCCCATGAGCAGTTCTTC. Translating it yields CASSAELAHEQFF.

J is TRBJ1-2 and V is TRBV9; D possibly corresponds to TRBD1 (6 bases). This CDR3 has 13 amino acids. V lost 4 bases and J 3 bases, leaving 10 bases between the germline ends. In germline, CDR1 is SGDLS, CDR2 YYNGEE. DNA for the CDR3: TGTGCCAGCAGCCCCAACAGGGACTATGGCTACACCTTC. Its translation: CASSPNRDYGYTF.

The CDR3 DNA reads TGTGCCAGCACTCGCCGGGGGGGGACTAACTATGGCTACACCTTC. It encodes CASTRRGGTNYGYTF. This sequence joins TRBV6-5 and TRBJ1-2; tentative D call: TRBD1 (5 bases). Germline V gene sequence: CDR1 MNHEY, CDR2 SVGAGI. V was shortened by 7 bases and J by 0 bases, with 15 bases between the two germline ends. The CDR3 loop spans 15 amino acids.

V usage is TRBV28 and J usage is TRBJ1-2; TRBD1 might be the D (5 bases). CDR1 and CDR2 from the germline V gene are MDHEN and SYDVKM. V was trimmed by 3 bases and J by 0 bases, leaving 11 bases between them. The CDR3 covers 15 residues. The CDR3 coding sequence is TGTGCCAGCAGTTTCCCAGGCAGGGCTAACTATGGCTACACCTTC. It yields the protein CASSFPGRANYGYTF.

CDR3 nucleotides: TGTGCCAGCAGCTTGGACAGGGGCCCTTCCTACGAGCAGTACTTC. Amino acids: CASSLDRGPSYEQYF. This chain connects TRBV7-8 to TRBJ2-7, with TRBD1 matching over 9 bases. V dropped 3 bases and J dropped 1; count of bases not matched to a gene: 4. The length of the CDR3 is 15 residues. Per the germline V gene, CDR1 is SGHVS and CDR2 is FQNEAQ.

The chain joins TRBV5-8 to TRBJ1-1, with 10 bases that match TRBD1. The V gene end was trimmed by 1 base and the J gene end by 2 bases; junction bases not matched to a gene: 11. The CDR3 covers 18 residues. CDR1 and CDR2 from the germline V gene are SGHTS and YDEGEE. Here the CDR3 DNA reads TGTGCCAGCAGCTTGCTGGGACAGGGGAAGGAGAAAAACACTGAAGCTTTCTTT. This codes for CASSLLGQGKEKNTEAFF.